These T cell receptor delta chains were read from a single sample in a study of Vδ1+ human thymocytes. TCRdb re-called clones from the multiplex PCR reads via CATT. The table shows around 26,000 delta-chain clones, with approximately 30% occurring only once. Material: Vdelta1+ gamma-delta thymocytes from the thymus. The receptors here all came from a boy younger than two who had congenital heart surgery. Both conserved end residues are part of each CDR3. A D gene is named only where the DNA matches it firmly. Some rows mark clone size as missing; the rest say once, few, many or name a class of expanded clone.

.	TRDV1	few	TRDJ2	CALGEKLPENPALTAQLFF	TGTGCTCTTGGCGAAAAACTTCCCGAAAATCCTGCTTTGACAGCACAACTCTTCTTT
TRDD3	TRDV1	.	TRDJ1	CALGEPSPPVLGDKDKLIF	TGTGCTCTTGGGGAACCTTCCCCCCCCGTACTGGGGGATAAAGATAAACTCATCTTT
TRDD3	TRDV1	.	TRDJ1	CALGESRCGMLGGTSTDKLIF	TGTGCTCTTGGGGAATCCCGTTGTGGGATGCTGGGGGGTACATCAACCGATAAACTCATCTTT
.	TRDV1	few	TRDJ1	CALGEIRGRPYTDKLIF	TGTGCTCTTGGGGAAATCCGAGGGAGACCGTACACCGATAAACTCATCTTT
.	TRDV1	.	TRDJ1	CALGELPGGPRTDKLIF	TGTGCTCTTGGGGAACTCCCTGGTGGCCCCCGGACCGATAAACTCATCTTT
TRDD3	TRDV1	.	TRDJ1	CALGEFDSTNSFTGGYDKLIF	TGTGCTCTTGGGGAATTTGATTCCACTAACTCTTTCACTGGGGGATACGATAAACTCATCTTT
.	TRDV1	.	TRDJ1	CALGELDKLIF	TGTGCTCTTGGGGAACTGGATAAACTCATCTTT
.	TRDV1	.	TRDJ1	CALGELNLGKLIF	TGTGCTCTTGGGGAACTGAACTTGGGTAAACTCATCTTT
TRDD3	TRDV1	few	TRDJ1	CALGVGGDSISHWGYTDKLIF	TGTGCTCTTGGGGTCGGTGGGGATTCTATTTCCCACTGGGGATACACCGATAAACTCATCTTT
.	TRDV2	.	TRDJ3	CACDPGGSSWDTRRMFF	TGTGCCTGTGACCCCGGGGGAAGCTCCTGGGACACCCGACGGATGTTTTTC
.	TRDV1	.	TRDJ1	CALGELNYEGSHGDKLIF	TGTGCTCTTGGGGAACTTAACTACGAGGGGAGCCACGGCGATAAACTCATCTTT
TRDD3	TRDV1	.	TRDJ1	CALGWDLRPHYWGIREKLIF	TGTGCTCTTGGGTGGGACCTACGTCCTCACTACTGGGGGATACGAGAGAAACTCATCTTT